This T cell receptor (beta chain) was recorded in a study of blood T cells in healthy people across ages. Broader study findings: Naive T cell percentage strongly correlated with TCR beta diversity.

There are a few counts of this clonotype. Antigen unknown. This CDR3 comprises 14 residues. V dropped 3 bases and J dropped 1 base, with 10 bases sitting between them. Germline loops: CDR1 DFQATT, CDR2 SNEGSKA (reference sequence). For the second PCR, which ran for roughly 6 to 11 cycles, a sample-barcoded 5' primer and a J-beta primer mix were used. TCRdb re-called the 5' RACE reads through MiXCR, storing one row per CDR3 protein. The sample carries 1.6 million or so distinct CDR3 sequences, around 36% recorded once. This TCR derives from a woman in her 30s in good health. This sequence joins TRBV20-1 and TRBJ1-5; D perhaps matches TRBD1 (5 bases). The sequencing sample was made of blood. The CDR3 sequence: CSASISGSNQPQHF. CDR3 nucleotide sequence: TGCAGTGCTAGTATATCAGGGAGCAATCAGCCCCAGCATTTT.